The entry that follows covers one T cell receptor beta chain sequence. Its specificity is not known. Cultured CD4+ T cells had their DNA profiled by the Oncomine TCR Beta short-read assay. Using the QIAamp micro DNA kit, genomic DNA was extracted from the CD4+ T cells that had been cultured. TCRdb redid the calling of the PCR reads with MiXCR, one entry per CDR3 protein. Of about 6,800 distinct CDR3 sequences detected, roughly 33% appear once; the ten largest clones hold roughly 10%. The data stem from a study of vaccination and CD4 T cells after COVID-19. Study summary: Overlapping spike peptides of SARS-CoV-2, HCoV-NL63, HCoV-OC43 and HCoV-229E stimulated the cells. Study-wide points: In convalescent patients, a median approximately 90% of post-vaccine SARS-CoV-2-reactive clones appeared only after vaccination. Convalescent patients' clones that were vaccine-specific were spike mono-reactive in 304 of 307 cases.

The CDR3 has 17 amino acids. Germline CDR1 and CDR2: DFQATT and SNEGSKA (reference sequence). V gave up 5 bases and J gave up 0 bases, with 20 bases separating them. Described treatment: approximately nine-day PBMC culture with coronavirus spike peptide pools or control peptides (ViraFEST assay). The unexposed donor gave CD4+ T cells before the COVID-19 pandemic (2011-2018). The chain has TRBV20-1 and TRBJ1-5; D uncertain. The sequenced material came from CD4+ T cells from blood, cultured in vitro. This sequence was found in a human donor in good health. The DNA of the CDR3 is TGCAGTGCTTCCTCGACAACCAGTCGGTATAGCAATCAGCCCCAGCATTTT. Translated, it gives CSASSTTSRYSNQPQHF.